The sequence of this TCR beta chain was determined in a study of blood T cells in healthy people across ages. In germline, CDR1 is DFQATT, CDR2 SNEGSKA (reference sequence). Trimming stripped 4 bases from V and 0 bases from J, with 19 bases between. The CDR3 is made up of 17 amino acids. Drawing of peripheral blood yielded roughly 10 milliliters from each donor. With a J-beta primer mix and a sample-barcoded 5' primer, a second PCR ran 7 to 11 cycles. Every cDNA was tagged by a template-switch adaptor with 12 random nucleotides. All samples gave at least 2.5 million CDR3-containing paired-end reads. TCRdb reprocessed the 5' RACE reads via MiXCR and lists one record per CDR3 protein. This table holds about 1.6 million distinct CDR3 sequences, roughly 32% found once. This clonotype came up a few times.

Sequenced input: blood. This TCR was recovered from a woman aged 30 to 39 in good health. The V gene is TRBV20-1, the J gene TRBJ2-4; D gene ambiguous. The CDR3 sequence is CSATPWGIELAKNIQYF. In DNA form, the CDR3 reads TGCAGTGCTACCCCATGGGGTATAGAACTAGCCAAAAACATTCAGTACTTC.